The T cell receptor (beta chain) described here comes from a study of blood T cells in healthy people across ages. Study-level results: Naive CD4+ cell counts and diversity both ran higher in long-lived than in aged donors. With donor CMV status unknown, expanded clonotype changes were possibly confounded.

This clonotype was seen repeatedly, ten times or more. Its antigen is not identified. Each donor supplied approximately 10 milliliters of peripheral blood. Per-sample yields of isolated PBMCs were at least 7 million. Combining a sample-barcoded 5' primer with a J-beta primer mix, a second PCR ran for roughly 7 to 11 cycles. TCRdb analysed the 5' RACE reads with MiXCR anew, one entry per CDR3 protein. There are approximately 850,000 distinct CDR3 sequences in the sample; under 45% occur only once, and roughly a fifth lies in the top ten. The sequenced sample was blood. The receptor comes from a man aged 55 to 69 in good health.

CDR3 nucleotides: TGCAGTGCTTATCAGGGTAATGAGCAGTTCTTC. Translated: CSAYQGNEQFF. This chain connects TRBV20-1 to TRBJ2-1; maybe TRBD1 (5 bases). V was pared by 5 bases and J by 7 bases, with 9 bases between. From germline, CDR1 is DFQATT and CDR2 SNEGSKA (reference sequence). The length of the CDR3 is 11 residues.